Each of the 3 T cell receptor beta chains below was sequenced from the same sample in a study of cytomegalovirus exposure and HLA in healthy donors. Produced via immunoSEQ multiplex PCR; TCRdb's table is partial and in-frame only. This sample yields about 150,000 clones, of which about 82% are seen a single time; over 2% belongs to the top ten. Sample: PBMCs. These receptors were obtained from a human donor in good health.

This rearrangement joins TRBV5-6 to TRBJ2-3; 8 bases are shared with TRBD2. CDR1 is SGHDT and CDR2 is YYEEEE in the germline V gene. This CDR3 spans 12 amino acids. The J segment lost 4 bases and the V segment lost 6 bases, leaving 1 base of the junction unmatched. The CDR3 spells CASTGGADTQYF. CDR3 DNA sequence: TGTGCCAGCACCGGGGGGGCAGATACGCAGTATTTT.

The V call is TRBV2, the J call TRBJ1-5, with D tentatively TRBD1 (5 bases). The CDR3 is made up of 11 amino acids. With 4 bases removed from V and 12 bases from J, the gap between germline ends came to 10 bases. Germline V gene data show CDR1 as SNHLY and CDR2 as FYNNEI. The CDR3 region has the DNA TGTGCCAGCAGTGGACCAGGGCTCCAGCATTTT. This codes for CASSGPGLQHF.

This clone was picked up a small number of times. The genes are TRBV15 and TRBJ2-5, with D possibly being TRBD2 (7 bases). Germline V CDR1 and CDR2: LNHNV, YYDKDF (reference sequence). The CDR3 has 14 residues. Trimming cost V 5 bases and J 4 bases, with 14 bases left between them. The CDR3 nucleotides read TGTGCCACCAGCCGGGGAGGGGGGCGAGAGACCCAGTACTTC. Translating gives CATSRGGGRETQYF.